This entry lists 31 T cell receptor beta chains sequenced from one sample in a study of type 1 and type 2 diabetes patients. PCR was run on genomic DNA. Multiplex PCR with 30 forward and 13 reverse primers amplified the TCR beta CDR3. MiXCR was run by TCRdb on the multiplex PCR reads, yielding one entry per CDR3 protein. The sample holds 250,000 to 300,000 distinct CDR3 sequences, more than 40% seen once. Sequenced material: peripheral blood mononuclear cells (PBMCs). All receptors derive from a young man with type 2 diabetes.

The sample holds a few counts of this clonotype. CDR3 sequence reads: CASSLSTGQQETQYF. For the CDR3, the DNA is TGTGCCAGCAGTTTATCGACTGGACAGCAAGAGACCCAGTACTTC. The J gene is TRBJ2-5, the V gene TRBV27; TRBD1 might be the D (6 bases). The CDR3 runs 15 residues. V gave up 0 bases and J gave up 2 bases, with 10 bases separating them. Germline V gene sequence: CDR1 MNHEY, CDR2 SMNVEV (reference sequence).

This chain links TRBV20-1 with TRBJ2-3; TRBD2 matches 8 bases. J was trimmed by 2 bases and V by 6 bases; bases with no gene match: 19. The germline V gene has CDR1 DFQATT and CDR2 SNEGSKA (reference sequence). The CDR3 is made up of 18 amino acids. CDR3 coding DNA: TGCAGTGCAAGTGGACAAGCGGGAGTGTCGACCTTCACAGATACGCAGTATTTT. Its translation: CSASGQAGVSTFTDTQYF.

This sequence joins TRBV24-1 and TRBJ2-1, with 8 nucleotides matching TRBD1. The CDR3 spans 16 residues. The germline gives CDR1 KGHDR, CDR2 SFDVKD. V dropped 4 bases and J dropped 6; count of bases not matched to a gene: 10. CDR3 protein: CATSERTGLKGNEQFF. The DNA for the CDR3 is TGTGCCACCAGTGAAAGGACAGGGTTGAAGGGCAATGAGCAGTTCTTC.

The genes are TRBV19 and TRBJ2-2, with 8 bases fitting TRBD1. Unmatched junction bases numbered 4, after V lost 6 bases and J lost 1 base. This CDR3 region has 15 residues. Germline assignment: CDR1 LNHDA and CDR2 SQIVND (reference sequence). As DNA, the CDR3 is TGTGCCAGTAGCGCGGACAGGGTGAACACCGGGGAGCTGTTTTTT. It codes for CASSADRVNTGELFF.

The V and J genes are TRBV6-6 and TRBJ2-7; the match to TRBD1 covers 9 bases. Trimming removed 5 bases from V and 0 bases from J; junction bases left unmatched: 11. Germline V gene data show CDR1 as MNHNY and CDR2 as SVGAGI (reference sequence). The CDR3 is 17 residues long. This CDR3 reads CASSTHPRDRASYEQYF. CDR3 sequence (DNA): TGTGCCAGCAGTACCCACCCCCGGGACAGGGCCTCCTACGAGCAGTACTTC.

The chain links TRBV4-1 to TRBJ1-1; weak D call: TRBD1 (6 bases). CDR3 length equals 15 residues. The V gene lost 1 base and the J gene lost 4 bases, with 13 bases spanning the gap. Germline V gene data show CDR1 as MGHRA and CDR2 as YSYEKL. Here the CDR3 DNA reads TGCGCCAGCAGCCAAGCGGACAGTAGTGCCACTGAAGCTTTCTTT. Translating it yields CASSQADSSATEAFF.

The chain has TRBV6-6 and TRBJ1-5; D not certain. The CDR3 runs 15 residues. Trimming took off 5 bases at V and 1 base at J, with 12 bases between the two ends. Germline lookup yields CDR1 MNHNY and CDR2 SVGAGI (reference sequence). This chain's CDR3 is CASSEWGISNQPQHF. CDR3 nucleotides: TGTGCCAGCAGTGAATGGGGAATCAGCAATCAGCCCCAGCATTTT.

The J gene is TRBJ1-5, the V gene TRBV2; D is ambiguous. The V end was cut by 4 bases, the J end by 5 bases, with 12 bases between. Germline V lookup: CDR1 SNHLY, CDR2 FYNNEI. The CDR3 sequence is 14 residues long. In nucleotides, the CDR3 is TGTGCCAGCAGTGGGACCGGCGGCGATCAGCCCCAGCATTTT. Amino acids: CASSGTGGDQPQHF. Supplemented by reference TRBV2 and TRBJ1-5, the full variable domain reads EPEVTQTPSHQVTQMGQEVILRCVPISNHLYFYWYRQILGQKVEFLVSFYNNEISEKSEIFDDQFSVERPDGSNFTLKIRSTKLEDSAMYFCASSGTGGDQPQHFGDGTRLSIL.

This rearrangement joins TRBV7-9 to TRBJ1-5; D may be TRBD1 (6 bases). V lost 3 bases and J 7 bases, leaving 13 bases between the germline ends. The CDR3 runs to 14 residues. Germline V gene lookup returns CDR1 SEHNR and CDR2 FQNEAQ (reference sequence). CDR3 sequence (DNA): TGTGCCAGCAGCTTTAGTTCCGGGGGCCAGCCCCAGCATTTT. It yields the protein CASSFSSGGQPQHF.

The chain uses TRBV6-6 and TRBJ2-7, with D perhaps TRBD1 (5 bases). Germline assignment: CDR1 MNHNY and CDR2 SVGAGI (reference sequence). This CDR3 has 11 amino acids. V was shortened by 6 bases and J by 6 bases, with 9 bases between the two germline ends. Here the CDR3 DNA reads TGTGCCAGCAGGAAAGGGGTCGAGCAGTACTTC. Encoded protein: CASRKGVEQYF.

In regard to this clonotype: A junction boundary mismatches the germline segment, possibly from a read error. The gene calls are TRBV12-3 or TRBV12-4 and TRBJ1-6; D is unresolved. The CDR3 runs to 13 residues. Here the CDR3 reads CASSPPRGSPPHF. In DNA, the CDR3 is TGTGCCAGCAGTCCCCCCCGTGGGTCACCCCCCCACTTT.

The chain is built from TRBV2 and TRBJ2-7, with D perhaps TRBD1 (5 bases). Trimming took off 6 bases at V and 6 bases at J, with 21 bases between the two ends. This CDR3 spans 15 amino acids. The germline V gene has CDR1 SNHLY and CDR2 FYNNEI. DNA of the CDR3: TGTGCCAGCAGCCCCCGCGGTTGGGGCCCCGTCGAGCAGTACTTC. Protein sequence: CASSPRGWGPVEQYF.

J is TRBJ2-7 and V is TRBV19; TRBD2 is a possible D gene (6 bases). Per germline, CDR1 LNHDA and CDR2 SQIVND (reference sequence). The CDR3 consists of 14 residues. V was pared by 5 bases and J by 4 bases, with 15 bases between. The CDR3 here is CASSPSGGRYEQYF. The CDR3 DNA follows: TGTGCCAGTAGTCCCAGTGGAGGGAGGTACGAGCAGTACTTC.

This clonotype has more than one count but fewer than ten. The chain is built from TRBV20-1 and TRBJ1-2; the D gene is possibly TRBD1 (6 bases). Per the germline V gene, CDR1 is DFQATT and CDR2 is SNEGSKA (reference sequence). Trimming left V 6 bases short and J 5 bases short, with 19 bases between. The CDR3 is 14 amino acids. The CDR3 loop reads CSAIVHGQSYGYTF. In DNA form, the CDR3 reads TGCAGTGCGATCGTCCACGGACAGAGTTATGGCTACACCTTC.

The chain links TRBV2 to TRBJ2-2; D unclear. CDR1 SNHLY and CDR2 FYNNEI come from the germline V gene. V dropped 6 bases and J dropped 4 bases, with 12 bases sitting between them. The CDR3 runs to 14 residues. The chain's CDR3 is CASRKVYSTGELFF. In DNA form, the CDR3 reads TGTGCCAGCAGGAAAGTGTATTCCACCGGGGAGCTGTTTTTT. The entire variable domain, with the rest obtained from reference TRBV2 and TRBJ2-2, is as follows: EPEVTQTPSHQVTQMGQEVILRCVPISNHLYFYWYRQILGQKVEFLVSFYNNEISEKSEIFDDQFSVERPDGSNFTLKIRSTKLEDSAMYFCASRKVYSTGELFFGEGSRLTVL.

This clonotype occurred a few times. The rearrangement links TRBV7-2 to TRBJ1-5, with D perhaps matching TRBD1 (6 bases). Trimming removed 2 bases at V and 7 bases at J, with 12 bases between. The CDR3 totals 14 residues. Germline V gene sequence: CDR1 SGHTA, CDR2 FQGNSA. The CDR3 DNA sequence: TGTGCCAGCAGCTTAAGGGGGGGAAAGCAGCCCCAGCATTTT. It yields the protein CASSLRGGKQPQHF.

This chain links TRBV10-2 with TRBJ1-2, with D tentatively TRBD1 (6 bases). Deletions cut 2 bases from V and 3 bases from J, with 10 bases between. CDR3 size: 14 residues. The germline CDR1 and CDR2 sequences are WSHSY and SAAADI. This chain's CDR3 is CASSETGLHYGYTF. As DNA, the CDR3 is TGCGCCAGCAGTGAGACAGGGTTGCACTATGGCTACACCTTC.

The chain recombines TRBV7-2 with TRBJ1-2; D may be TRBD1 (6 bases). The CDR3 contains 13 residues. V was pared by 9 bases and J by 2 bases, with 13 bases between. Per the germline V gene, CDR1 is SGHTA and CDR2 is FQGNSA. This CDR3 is CASRGGANYGYTF. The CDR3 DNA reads TGTGCCAGTCGGGGGGGGGCGAACTATGGCTACACCTTC. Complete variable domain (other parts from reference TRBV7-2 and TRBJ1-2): GAGVSQSPSNKVTEKGKDVELRCDPISGHTALYWYRQSLGQGLEFLIYFQGNSAPDKSGLPSDRFSAERTGGSVSTLTIQRTQQEDSAVYLCASRGGANYGYTFGSGTRLTVV.

In nucleotides, the CDR3 is TGCGCCAGCAGCCAACACAGCTCTGGGGCCAACGTCCTGACTTTC. Its protein is CASSQHSSGANVLTF. V gene TRBV4-3 combines with J gene TRBJ2-6; the D is unclear. The CDR3 runs 15 residues. V was pared by 2 bases and J by 0 bases, with 5 bases between. The germline gives CDR1 LGHNA, CDR2 YSLEER.

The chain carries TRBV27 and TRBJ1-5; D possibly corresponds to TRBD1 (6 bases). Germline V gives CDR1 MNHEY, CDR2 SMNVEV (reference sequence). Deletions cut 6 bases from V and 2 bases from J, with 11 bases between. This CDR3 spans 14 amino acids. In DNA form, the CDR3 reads TGTGCCAGCAGGTTGGGGGCAGGCAATCAGCCCCAGCATTTT. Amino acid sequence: CASRLGAGNQPQHF.

CDR3 coding DNA: TGCGCCAGCAGCCGTGGAGGGTTGCCTGAAGCTTTCTTT. It is translated as CASSRGGLPEAFF. The chain recombines TRBV4-1 with TRBJ1-1; D call uncertain. V was shortened by 4 bases and J by 6 bases, with 12 bases between the two germline ends. The CDR3 consists of 13 residues. Germline V gene lookup returns CDR1 MGHRA and CDR2 YSYEKL.

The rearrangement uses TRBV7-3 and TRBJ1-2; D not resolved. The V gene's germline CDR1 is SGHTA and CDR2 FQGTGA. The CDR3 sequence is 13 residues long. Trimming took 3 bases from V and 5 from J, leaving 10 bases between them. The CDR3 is CASSFGPQYGYTF. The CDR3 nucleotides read TGTGCCAGCAGCTTTGGGCCGCAGTATGGCTACACCTTC.

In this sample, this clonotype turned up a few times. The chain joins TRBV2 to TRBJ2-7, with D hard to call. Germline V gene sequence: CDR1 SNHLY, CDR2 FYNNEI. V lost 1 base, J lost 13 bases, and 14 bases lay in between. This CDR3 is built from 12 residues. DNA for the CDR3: TGTGCCAGCAGTGAAGGGGTGTTCCCTACTTACTTC. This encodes CASSEGVFPTYF.

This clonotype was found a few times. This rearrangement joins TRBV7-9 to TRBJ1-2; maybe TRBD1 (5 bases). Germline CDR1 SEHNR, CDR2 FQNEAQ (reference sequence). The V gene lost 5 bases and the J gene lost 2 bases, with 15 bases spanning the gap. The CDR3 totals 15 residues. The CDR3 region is CASSVSGAINYGYTF. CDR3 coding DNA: TGTGCCAGCAGCGTTTCTGGGGCGATAAACTATGGCTACACCTTC.

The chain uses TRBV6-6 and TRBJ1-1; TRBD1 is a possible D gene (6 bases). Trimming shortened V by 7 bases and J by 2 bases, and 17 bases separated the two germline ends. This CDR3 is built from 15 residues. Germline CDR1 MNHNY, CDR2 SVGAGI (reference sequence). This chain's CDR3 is CASTRDRRGNTEAFF. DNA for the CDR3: TGTGCCAGCACGAGAGACAGGAGAGGCAACACTGAAGCTTTCTTT.

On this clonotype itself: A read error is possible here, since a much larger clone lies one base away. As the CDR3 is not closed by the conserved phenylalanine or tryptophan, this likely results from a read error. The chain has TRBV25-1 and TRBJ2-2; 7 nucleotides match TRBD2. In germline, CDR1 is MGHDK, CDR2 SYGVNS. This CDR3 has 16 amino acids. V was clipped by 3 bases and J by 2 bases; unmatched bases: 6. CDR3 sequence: CASSDRGGGNTGELFS. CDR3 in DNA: TGTGCCAGCAGTGATCGGGGCGGGGGTAACACCGGGGAGCTGTTTTCT.

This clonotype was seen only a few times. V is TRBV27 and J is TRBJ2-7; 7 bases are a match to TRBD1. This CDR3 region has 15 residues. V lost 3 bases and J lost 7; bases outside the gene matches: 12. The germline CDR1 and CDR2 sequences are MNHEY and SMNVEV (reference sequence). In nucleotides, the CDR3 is TGTGCCAGCAGTTTGGGGTTGACAGGGTTGGGTGAGCAGTACTTC. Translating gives CASSLGLTGLGEQYF.

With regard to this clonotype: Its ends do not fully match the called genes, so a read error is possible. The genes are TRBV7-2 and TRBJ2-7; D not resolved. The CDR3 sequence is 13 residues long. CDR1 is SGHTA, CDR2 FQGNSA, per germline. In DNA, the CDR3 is TGTGCCAGCAGTTCACACACCAACTACGAGCGGTACTTC. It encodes CASSSHTNYERYF. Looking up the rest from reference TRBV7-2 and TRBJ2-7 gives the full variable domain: GAGVSQSPSNKVTEKGKDVELRCDPISGHTALYWYRQSLGQGLEFLIYFQGNSAPDKSGLPSDRFSAERTGGSVSTLTIQRTQQEDSAVYLCASSSHTNYERYFGPGTRLTVT.

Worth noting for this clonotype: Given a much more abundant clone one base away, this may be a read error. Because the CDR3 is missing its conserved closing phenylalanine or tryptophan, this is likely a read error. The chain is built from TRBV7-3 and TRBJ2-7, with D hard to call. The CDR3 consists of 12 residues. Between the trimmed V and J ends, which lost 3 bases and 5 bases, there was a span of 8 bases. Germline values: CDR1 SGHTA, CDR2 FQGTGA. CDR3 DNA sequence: TGTGCCAGCAGCTTCGACTCTGACGAGCAGTACTCC. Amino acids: CASSFDSDEQYS.

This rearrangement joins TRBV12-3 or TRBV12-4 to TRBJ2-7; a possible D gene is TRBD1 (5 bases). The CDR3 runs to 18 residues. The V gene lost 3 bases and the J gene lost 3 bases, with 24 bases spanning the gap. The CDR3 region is CASSFRVGLTLEDYEQYF. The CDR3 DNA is TGTGCCAGCAGTTTCAGGGTGGGTTTGACCCTGGAAGACTACGAGCAGTACTTC.

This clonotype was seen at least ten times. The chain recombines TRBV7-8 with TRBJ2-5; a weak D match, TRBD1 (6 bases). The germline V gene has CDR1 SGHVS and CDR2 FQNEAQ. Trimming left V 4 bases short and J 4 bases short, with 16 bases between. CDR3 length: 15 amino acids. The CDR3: CASSSGTIARETQYF. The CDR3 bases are TGTGCCAGCAGCTCCGGGACAATCGCCCGAGAGACCCAGTACTTC.